The source of this TCR beta chain is a study of T cells in Graves' hyperthyroidism and ophthalmopathy. Patients aged 18 to 65 had newly diagnosed hyperthyroidism that had lasted under 2 months. Fresh peripheral blood, around 10 ml, yielded the PBMCs. The CDR3 has 11 amino acids. The germline gives CDR1 LGHNT, CDR2 FRNRAP. V was cut by 5 bases and J by 6 bases, with 8 bases left in between. TCR beta CDR3 sequences were amplified from RNA transcripts. A first-round RT-PCR of the TCR CDR3 used the HTBI primer set. In TCRdb, the multiplex PCR reads were re-called with MiXCR into one record per CDR3 protein. This table holds approximately 590,000 distinct CDR3 sequences, 15% to 18% found once.

The sequence was obtained from a woman aged 25 to 39 with Graves' hyperthyroidism. V usage is TRBV12-5 and J usage is TRBJ2-7, with D tentatively TRBD1 (5 bases). Sequencing was performed on blood. The DNA for the CDR3 is TGTGCTAGTGGTCAGGGTAGCGAGCAGTACTTC. It specifies CASGQGSEQYF.